These T cell receptor beta chains were read from a single sample in a study of blood T cell repertoires in COVID-19. Clones were sequenced by immunoSEQ multiplex PCR, and TCRdb holds only the in-frame ones, with some missing. The table shows approximately 210,000 clones, with 88% occurring only once. Sequences were obtained from peripheral blood. The receptor source for this set is a young man with active or convalescent COVID-19. The CDR3 runs from the conserved cysteine through the conserved F or W. The D gene is left open where the match is weak. Expanded clones are given a class, and other clones once, few, many or no size at all.

-	TRBV5-4	TRBJ2-1	TRBD2	CASSPRTSGNEQFF	TGTGCCAGCAGCCCACGGACTAGCGGCAATGAGCAGTTCTTC
-	TRBV20-1	TRBJ2-1	TRBD2	CSASGSGRGDEQFF	TGCAGTGCTAGTGGTAGCGGGAGGGGGGATGAGCAGTTCTTC
-	TRBV28	TRBJ1-5	-	CASSLRGRSSQPQHF	TGTGCCAGCAGTTTAAGAGGGAGATCCAGTCAGCCCCAGCATTTT
once	TRBV27	TRBJ2-1	TRBD2	CASGSLAGDSYNEQFF	TGTGCCAGCGGCTCCTTAGCGGGAGATTCCTACAATGAGCAGTTCTTC
-	TRBV27	TRBJ1-1	-	CASSLLGGLVAFF	TGTGCCAGCAGTTTATTAGGCGGTCTAGTAGCTTTCTTT
-	TRBV15	TRBJ2-2	TRBD2	CATRPLAGLAGSGTGELFF	TGTGCCACCAGACCCCTTGCAGGACTAGCGGGGTCGGGCACCGGGGAGCTGTTTTTT
-	TRBV18	TRBJ1-5	-	CASSPMDRDSNQPQHF	TGTGCCAGCTCACCTATGGACAGAGATAGCAATCAGCCCCAGCATTTT
-	TRBV21-1	TRBJ2-4	-	CASSHPKRCFQNIQYF	TGTGCCAGCAGCCACCCCAAGCGGTGCTTTCAAAACATTCAGTACTTC
few	TRBV10-1	TRBJ1-1	-	CASEGGSDGTEAFF	TGCGCCAGCGAGGGAGGGAGTGACGGCACTGAAGCTTTCTTT
once	TRBV27	TRBJ1-1	-	CASSNRRGHVTEAFF	TGTGCCAGCAGTAACAGGCGGGGCCATGTGACTGAAGCTTTCTTT
-	TRBV2	TRBJ2-1	TRBD1	CASQGVSYNEQFF	TGTGCCAGCCAGGGGGTTTCCTACAATGAGCAGTTCTTC
-	TRBV30	TRBJ1-6	-	CAWTGQANSPLHF	TGTGCCTGGACAGGGCAGGCGAATTCACCCCTCCACTTT
-	TRBV29-1	TRBJ2-1	TRBD1	CSVSGGLISYNEQFF	TGCAGCGTTTCAGGGGGATTGATCTCCTACAATGAGCAGTTCTTC
-	TRBV19	TRBJ2-7	-	CASLTPRVAYEQYF	TGTGCCAGTTTGACCCCTCGGGTTGCGTACGAGCAGTACTTC
-	TRBV29-1	TRBJ2-6	-	CSVQSGANVLTF	TGCAGCGTTCAGTCTGGGGCCAACGTCCTGACTTTC
-	TRBV9	TRBJ2-3	-	CASSVFGDTQYF	TGTGCCAGCAGCGTTTTCGGAGATACGCAGTATTTT
once	TRBV7-3	TRBJ1-3	-	CASSWGGPGNTIYF	TGTGCCAGCAGCTGGGGAGGCCCTGGAAACACCATATATTTT
-	TRBV24-1	TRBJ1-2	TRBD1	CATSDPGQGSNYGYTF	TGTGCCACCAGTGACCCTGGACAGGGCTCTAACTATGGCTACACCTTC
-	TRBV19	TRBJ1-6	TRBD1	CATGQGGSPLHF	TGTGCCACCGGACAGGGAGGATCACCCCTCCACTTT
-	TRBV19	TRBJ1-1	-	CASSPQGLEAFF	TGTGCCAGTAGCCCTCAGGGGCTTGAGGCTTTCTTT
-	TRBV4-2	TRBJ2-5	-	CASSQVSREIETQYF	TGTGCCAGCAGCCAAGTATCTCGGGAGATCGAGACCCAGTACTTC
once	TRBV16	TRBJ2-2	TRBD2	CASSQRLADTGELFF	TGTGCCAGCAGCCAACGACTAGCGGATACCGGGGAGCTGTTTTTT
-	TRBV27	TRBJ1-6	-	CASSLNLDNSPLHF	TGTGCCAGCAGTCTGAATTTAGATAATTCACCCCTCCACTTT
once	TRBV19	TRBJ1-5	-	CASSTGTGGANQPQHF	TGTGCCAGTAGTACGGGAACTGGGGGGGCCAATCAGCCCCAGCATTTT
many	TRBV3-1/TRBV3-2	TRBJ2-1	TRBD2	CASSPFQRGGNEQFF	TGTGCCAGCAGCCCGTTCCAGCGGGGCGGGAATGAGCAGTTCTTC
-	TRBV6-5	TRBJ2-1	-	CASSWPPVNEQFF	TGTGCCAGCAGTTGGCCCCCCGTGAATGAGCAGTTCTTC
-	TRBV5-6	TRBJ2-7	-	CASSLFWQGGYEQYF	TGTGCCAGCAGCTTGTTTTGGCAGGGAGGCTACGAGCAGTACTTC
-	TRBV7-6	TRBJ2-1	-	CASSFEASGLYFNEQFF	TGTGCCAGCAGCTTCGAAGCCAGCGGATTATATTTCAATGAGCAGTTCTTC